The 21 T cell receptor beta chains given below trace back to one sample, sequenced in a study of cytomegalovirus exposure and HLA in healthy donors. Vbeta (60) and Jbeta (13) primers were used in the PCR. The data were produced by immunoSEQ multiplex PCR, yet TCRdb's version contains in-frame clones alone and is incomplete. The data hold some 150,000 clones, with 70% to 80% observed a single time. Sequenced: PBMCs. Every receptor here comes from a woman in her forties or fifties in good health and CMV-seronegative.

This chain's CDR3 is CASSVGRGPNQPQHF. CDR3 DNA sequence: TGTGCCAGCAGCGTAGGCAGGGGGCCCAATCAGCCCCAGCATTTT. V and J are TRBV9 and TRBJ1-5; the match to TRBD1 covers 8 bases. Per the germline V gene, CDR1 is SGDLS and CDR2 is YYNGEE. V shed 0 bases and J 3 bases; nucleotides not matched to a gene: 2. CDR3 length: 15 residues.

The V and J genes are TRBV19 and TRBJ2-6, with a weak D call TRBD1 (5 bases). Germline V gene lookup returns CDR1 LNHDA and CDR2 SQIVND (reference sequence). V was shortened by 1 base and J by 2 bases, with 6 bases between the two germline ends. This CDR3 has 15 residues. CDR3 DNA: TGTGCCAGTAGTATAGGGGGCGCTGGGGCCAACGTCCTGACTTTC. Translation gives CASSIGGAGANVLTF.

This clone was found once. The V call is TRBV7-2, the J call TRBJ1-3; tentatively, D is TRBD1 (5 bases). The CDR3 is 16 amino acids. Trimming cost V 1 base and J 2 bases, with 12 bases left between them. Germline-derived CDR1 and CDR2 are SGHTA and FQGNSA. CDR3 DNA sequence: TGTGCCAGCAGCTTAGAGATTCGGGGGACTGGAAACACCATATATTTT. It yields the protein CASSLEIRGTGNTIYF.

The chain employs TRBV28 and TRBJ1-5; no clear D gene. V was cut by 9 bases and J by 5 bases, with 17 bases left in between. This CDR3 spans 14 amino acids. Germline V CDR1 and CDR2: MDHEN, SYDVKM. CDR3 in amino acids: CASFPRREDQPQHF. CDR3 nucleotide sequence: TGTGCCAGTTTCCCAAGGAGGGAGGATCAGCCCCAGCATTTT.

The CDR3 region is CASSLAENSYNEQFF. The CDR3 coding sequence is TGTGCCAGCAGTCTAGCGGAAAACTCCTACAATGAGCAGTTCTTC. The rearrangement joins TRBV6-4 to TRBJ2-1, with 7 positions matching TRBD2. CDR1 is MRHNA, CDR2 SNTAGT, per germline. With V trimmed by 5 bases and J by 0 bases, 4 bases remained unmatched. This CDR3 contains 15 residues.

The rearrangement joins TRBV4-2 to TRBJ2-2; 12 bases map to TRBD2. The CDR3 has 17 amino acids. CDR1 is LGHNA, CDR2 YNFKEQ, per germline. The V gene end was trimmed by 1 base and the J gene end by 7 bases; junction bases not matched to a gene: 7. CDR3 amino acids: CASSQGLAGATYGELFF. DNA for the CDR3: TGTGCCAGCAGCCAAGGACTAGCGGGGGCCACATACGGGGAGCTGTTTTTT.

This chain uses TRBV5-1 with TRBJ1-2, with D unclear. This CDR3 comprises 14 residues. The germline V gene has CDR1 SGHRS and CDR2 YFSETQ. Trimming took off 0 bases at V and 4 bases at J, with 10 bases between the two ends. The CDR3 DNA sequence: TGCGCCAGCAGCTTGGAGGCCAGCGGCTATGGCTACACCTTC. Its translation: CASSLEASGYGYTF. Variable domain in full (rest from reference TRBV5-1 and TRBJ1-2): KAGVTQTPRYLIKTRGQQVTLSCSPISGHRSVSWYQQTPGQGLQFLFEYFSETQRNKGNFPGRFSGRQFSNSRSEMNVSTLELGDSALYLCASSLEASGYGYTFGSGTRLTVV.

The genes are TRBV25-1 and TRBJ1-2; the match to TRBD1 covers 8 bases. The CDR3 covers 14 residues. The germline V gene encodes CDR1 MGHDK and CDR2 SYGVNS. After removal of 5 bases from V and 4 bases from J, the junction contained 6 bases not matched to a gene. CDR3 residues: CASSQGQGVYGYTF. The CDR3 bases are TGTGCCAGCAGTCAAGGACAGGGAGTCTATGGCTACACCTTC.

The V gene is TRBV2, the J gene TRBJ2-2; D possibly corresponds to TRBD1 (6 bases). The CDR3 is 15 residues long. V was trimmed by 7 bases and J by 0 bases, leaving 12 bases between them. Germline-derived CDR1 and CDR2 are SNHLY and FYNNEI. CDR3 region: CASTLQGANTGELFF. Written as DNA, the CDR3 is TGTGCCAGCACCCTACAGGGTGCGAACACCGGGGAGCTGTTTTTT.

The rearrangement links TRBV7-6 to TRBJ2-2; 7 nucleotides align to TRBD1. This CDR3 has 15 amino acids. The V gene's germline CDR1 is SGHVS and CDR2 FNYEAQ. The junction had 5 bases not matched to a gene; V was cut back by 6 bases and J by 1 base. The DNA of the CDR3 is TGTGCCAGCAGTTACTGGACAGGGAACACCGGGGAGCTGTTTTTT. Amino acids: CASSYWTGNTGELFF.

The rearrangement joins TRBV15 to TRBJ2-7; TRBD2 agrees at 7 bases. In germline, CDR1 is LNHNV, CDR2 YYDKDF (reference sequence). The CDR3 spans 16 residues. With V trimmed by 1 base and J by 5 bases, 11 bases remained unmatched. The CDR3 sequence is CATSRGRREGLHEQYF. CDR3 bases: TGTGCCACCAGCAGAGGGAGGAGGGAGGGCCTACACGAGCAGTACTTC.

V gene TRBV27 combines with J gene TRBJ2-7; possible D gene TRBD1, 6 bases. The length of the CDR3 is 16 residues. The germline CDR1 and CDR2 sequences are MNHEY and SMNVEV (reference sequence). The V end lost 4 bases, the J end lost 3 bases, and 19 bases lay between the germline ends. The CDR3 spells CASSSSGARGVYEQYF. The CDR3 nucleotides read TGTGCCAGCAGTTCATCAGGGGCCAGAGGCGTCTACGAGCAGTACTTC.

This chain uses TRBV6-1 with TRBJ2-1; TRBD1 matches 9 bases. The V gene end was trimmed by 6 bases and the J gene end by 3 bases; junction bases not matched to a gene: 6. The CDR3 runs 15 residues. From germline, CDR1 is MNHNS and CDR2 SASEGT. DNA of the CDR3: TGTGCCAGCAGGGGGACAGGGTCGGGCTACAATGAGCAGTTCTTC. Protein: CASRGTGSGYNEQFF.

The gene calls are TRBV18 and TRBJ2-5; weak D call: TRBD2 (6 bases). V shed 3 bases and J shed 5 bases, with 13 bases lying between them. CDR1 and CDR2 (germline): KGHSH, LQKENI. CDR3 length equals 14 residues. As DNA, the CDR3 is TGTGCCAGCTCACCCCCTACTAGCTTGGAGACCCAGTACTTC. It specifies CASSPPTSLETQYF.

V and J are TRBV6-6 and TRBJ1-4; D remains ambiguous. The CDR3 consists of 14 residues. V lost 7 bases and J 6 bases, leaving 15 bases between the germline ends. CDR1 and CDR2 (germline): MNHNY, SVGAGI (reference sequence). The CDR3 DNA is TGTGCCAGCATTAAGCAGGCTATGGATGAAAAACTGTTTTTT. As protein: CASIKQAMDEKLFF.

The J gene is TRBJ2-7, the V gene TRBV18, with D possibly being TRBD1 (5 bases). The CDR3 length is 14 residues. CDR1 and CDR2 from the germline V gene are KGHSH and LQKENI. The V end lost 0 bases, the J end lost 3 bases, and 9 bases lay between the germline ends. As DNA, the CDR3 is TGTGCCAGCTCACCACCGGTCAGGGACTACGAGCAGTACTTC. Amino acid sequence: CASSPPVRDYEQYF.

This clone was recorded only once. V is TRBV7-2 and J is TRBJ1-2; 7 nucleotides match TRBD1. In germline, CDR1 is SGHTA, CDR2 FQGNSA. J was trimmed by 1 base and V by 6 bases; bases with no gene match: 5. This CDR3 has 14 residues. The CDR3 coding sequence is TGTGCCAGCAGGCAAACAGGGGTTAACTATGGCTACACCTTC. This gives the protein CASRQTGVNYGYTF. The full variable domain, in which reference TRBV7-2 and TRBJ1-2 provide the parts outside the CDR3, is GAGVSQSPSNKVTEKGKDVELRCDPISGHTALYWYRQSLGQGLEFLIYFQGNSAPDKSGLPSDRFSAERTGGSVSTLTIQRTQQEDSAVYLCASRQTGVNYGYTFGSGTRLTVV.

The V and J genes are TRBV7-9 and TRBJ2-6, with 9 bases aligning to TRBD1. Germline CDR1 is SEHNR and CDR2 is FQNEAQ (reference sequence). The CDR3 sequence is 17 residues long. V was clipped by 5 bases and J by 2 bases; unmatched bases: 7. The CDR3 sequence is CASSPGTGRAGANVLTF. Here the CDR3 DNA reads TGTGCCAGCAGCCCCGGGACAGGGAGGGCTGGGGCCAACGTCCTGACTTTC. Full variable domain (missing parts from reference TRBV7-9 and TRBJ2-6): DTGVSQNPRHKITKRGQNVTFRCDPISEHNRLYWYRQTLGQGPEFLTYFQNEAQLEKSRLLSDRFSAERPKGSFSTLEIQRTEQGDSAMYLCASSPGTGRAGANVLTFGAGSRLTVL.

This clone showed up just a few times. V gene TRBV5-1 combines with J gene TRBJ1-5, with TRBD1 matching over 8 bases. This CDR3 spans 13 amino acids. The V gene end was trimmed by 3 bases and the J gene end by 5 bases; junction bases not matched to a gene: 1. The germline gives CDR1 SGHRS, CDR2 YFSETQ. This chain's CDR3 is CASSWGQDQPQHF. The CDR3 DNA follows: TGCGCCAGCAGCTGGGGACAGGATCAGCCCCAGCATTTT.

The rearrangement joins TRBV5-1 to TRBJ2-7; 8 nucleotides match TRBD2. From germline, CDR1 is SGHRS and CDR2 YFSETQ. CDR3 size: 16 residues. V lost 0 bases and J lost 4; bases outside the gene matches: 9. CDR3 amino acids: CASSLDYGGGKYEQYF. CDR3 DNA: TGCGCCAGCAGCTTGGATTATGGCGGGGGGAAATACGAGCAGTACTTC.

The gene calls are TRBV9 and TRBJ2-6, with 7 bases fitting TRBD2. This CDR3 comprises 14 residues. Germline V gives CDR1 SGDLS, CDR2 YYNGEE. With 4 bases clipped from V and 3 bases from J, the junction kept 1 base outside the gene matches. CDR3 protein: CASSPGGGANVLTF. Here the CDR3 DNA reads TGTGCCAGCAGCCCGGGGGGTGGGGCCAACGTCCTGACTTTC.